This T cell receptor (beta chain) was sequenced for a study of blood T cell repertoires in COVID-19. As for the study in general: Italy, Spain and the United States were the sources of the convalescent and acute COVID-19 samples.

The CDR3 has 16 amino acids. J gave up 2 bases and V 2 bases, and 5 bases lay outside the gene matches. In germline, CDR1 is SGHRS, CDR2 YFSETQ. The data were produced by immunoSEQ multiplex PCR, yet TCRdb's version contains in-frame clones alone and is incomplete. Here the sample spans approximately 280,000 clones, around 89% being singletons. This chain uses TRBV5-1 with TRBJ2-5, with 11 positions matching TRBD2. Sequencing was performed on PBMCs or T cells enriched from blood (not recorded which). The clonotype originates from a woman younger than 35 with acute COVID-19. This CDR3 is CASSFPSGRQQETQYF. The CDR3 DNA is TGCGCCAGCAGCTTCCCTAGCGGGAGGCAACAAGAGACCCAGTACTTC. Looking up the rest from reference TRBV5-1 and TRBJ2-5 gives the full variable domain: KAGVTQTPRYLIKTRGQQVTLSCSPISGHRSVSWYQQTPGQGLQFLFEYFSETQRNKGNFPGRFSGRQFSNSRSEMNVSTLELGDSALYLCASSFPSGRQQETQYFGPGTRLLVL.